One and the same sample provided the 21 T cell receptor beta chains below, sequenced in a study of metastatic and nonmetastatic thyroid tumors. Using MiXCR, TCRdb reanalyzed the PCR reads. Of fewer than 35,000 clones listed, roughly 15% were seen once; the top ten hold under 20%. Not a single patient had been given any form of treatment at any point before undergoing thyroid surgery. Sample: blood. The receptor source for this set is a male donor with papillary thyroid cancer or a benign thyroid nodule (not recorded which). Some clones in this sample may be carry-over from other donors' samples.

This clone was recorded at least ten times. The CDR3: CASSPGAQWPQHF. The CDR3 DNA is TGTGCCAGTTCTCCGGGGGCGCAGTGGCCCCAGCATTTT. The V and J genes are TRBV19 and TRBJ1-5; TRBD1 is a possible D gene (6 bases). CDR3 length: 13 residues. Germline V gene data show CDR1 as LNHDA and CDR2 as SQIVND (reference sequence). The germline V and J ends were trimmed by 8 bases and 9 bases, with 17 bases remaining between them.

This clone was counted many times. The chain joins TRBV11-1 to TRBJ2-7, with 8 bases identical to TRBD1. The trim removed 5 bases at V and 5 bases at J, leaving 11 bases unmatched. The germline V gene encodes CDR1 SGHAT and CDR2 FQDESV (reference sequence). The CDR3 spans 15 residues. The CDR3 loop is CASSRGGRGLNEQYF. DNA of the CDR3: TGTGCCAGCAGCCGCGGCGGCAGGGGGCTAAACGAGCAGTACTTC.

This clone was seen ten or more times. The genes are TRBV30 and TRBJ2-7, with TRBD1 identical over 7 bases. The CDR3 is 12 amino acids. The germline CDR1 and CDR2 sequences are GTSNPN and SVGIG (reference sequence). V was clipped by 4 bases and J by 3 bases; unmatched bases: 3. Here the CDR3 reads CAWTRDSYEQYF. CDR3 in DNA: TGTGCCTGGACCAGGGACAGCTACGAGCAGTACTTC.

Comment on this clone: The sample has other DNA sequences that encode this CDR3 too. The V gene is TRBV6-1, the J gene TRBJ1-1; maybe TRBD1 (6 bases). Germline CDR1 is MNHNS and CDR2 is SASEGT. V dropped 5 bases and J dropped 4 bases, with 14 bases sitting between them. The CDR3 spans 14 residues. CDR3 sequence reads: CASSSGQLSTEAFF. DNA of the CDR3: TGTGCCAGCAGTTCCGGACAGTTGAGCACTGAAGCTTTCTTT.

This clone occurred many times. The rearrangement links TRBV15 to TRBJ1-5, with a possible D match to TRBD1 (5 bases). This CDR3 has 16 residues. CDR1 and CDR2 (germline): LNHNV, YYDKDF (reference sequence). The V end was cut by 0 bases, the J end by 9 bases, with 18 bases between. In nucleotides, the CDR3 is TGTGCCACCAGCAGAGATCGGAGGGACTCTCCAAGGCCCCAGCATTTT. It yields the protein CATSRDRRDSPRPQHF.

This clone has at least ten counts. V is TRBV10-3 and J is TRBJ2-7; 11 bases line up with TRBD1. The CDR3 consists of 14 residues. V shed 6 bases and J 4 bases; nucleotides not matched to a gene: 5. CDR1 and CDR2 from the germline V gene are ENHRY and SYGVKD. This CDR3 reads CAIRAGTGGYEQYF. CDR3 in DNA: TGTGCCATCAGAGCCGGGACAGGGGGGTACGAGCAGTACTTC.

This clone was counted ten times or more. Other DNA variants within this sample encode the same CDR3. The V and J genes are TRBV3-1 and TRBJ2-3; 7 nucleotides agree with TRBD1. Germline V CDR1 and CDR2: LGHDT, YNNKEL (reference sequence). J gave up 4 bases and V 6 bases, and 10 bases lay outside the gene matches. The CDR3 spans 15 residues. CDR3 sequence (DNA): TGTGCCAGCAGGAGACAGGGCGCACAGGCAGATACGCAGTATTTT. Protein product: CASRRQGAQADTQYF.

As for this clone: This clone may be a read error of a much larger clone one base away. CDR3 sequence (DNA): TGCGCCAGCATCTTAGGTTTCAATGAGCAGTTCTTC. Protein: CASILGFNEQFF. The chain carries TRBV4-1 and TRBJ2-1; D is uncertain. Trimming cost V 7 bases and J 6 bases, with 10 bases left between them. This CDR3 comprises 12 residues. Looked up from germline, CDR1 is MGHRA and CDR2 is YSYEKL.

This clone has at least ten counts. The chain joins TRBV7-3 to TRBJ2-1; possibly TRBD2 for D (6 bases). The V gene lost 5 bases and the J gene lost 2 bases, with 19 bases spanning the gap. The length of the CDR3 is 17 residues. Germline V gene lookup returns CDR1 SGHTA and CDR2 FQGTGA. CDR3 DNA sequence: TGTGCCAGCAGCCCGACTGGGGACTCAGTAGCCTACAATGAGCAGTTCTTC. This codes for CASSPTGDSVAYNEQFF.

This clone has at least ten counts. The chain recombines TRBV3-1 with TRBJ2-1, with D maybe TRBD2 (6 bases). Germline CDR1 is LGHDT and CDR2 is YNNKEL (reference sequence). This CDR3 comprises 14 residues. The V gene lost 4 bases and the J gene lost 8 bases, with 15 bases spanning the gap. The CDR3 nucleotides are TGTGCCAGCAGCCCCCGGGAGAGGGCAGATGAGCAGTTCTTC. Its translation: CASSPRERADEQFF.

This clone was seen many times. The rearrangement joins TRBV6-5 to TRBJ1-5, with 7 bases that match TRBD1. The length of the CDR3 is 15 residues. Germline CDR1 and CDR2: MNHEY and SVGAGI. The V gene end was trimmed by 4 bases and the J gene end by 3 bases; junction bases not matched to a gene: 6. The CDR3 DNA reads TGTGCCAGCAGTTCCTCAGGGGGGGCCAATCAGCCCCAGCATTTT. Protein product: CASSSSGGANQPQHF.

This clone was observed at least ten times. The rearrangement links TRBV19 to TRBJ2-5, with 10 bases matching TRBD1. The CDR3 totals 15 residues. CDR1 and CDR2 from the germline V gene are LNHDA and SQIVND (reference sequence). The trim removed 4 bases at V and 5 bases at J, leaving 7 bases unmatched. The CDR3 region is CASSSGTGVRETQYF. The CDR3 nucleotides are TGTGCCAGTAGTAGCGGGACAGGGGTACGGGAGACCCAGTACTTC. The variable domain in full, with the rest retrieved from reference TRBV19 and TRBJ2-5, is DGGITQSPKYLFRKEGQNVTLSCEQNLNHDAMYWYRQDPGQGLRLIYYSQIVNDFQKGDIAEGYSVSREKKESFPLTVTSAQKNPTAFYLCASSSGTGVRETQYFGPGTRLLVL.

V gene TRBV5-1 combines with J gene TRBJ2-5; 10 positions match TRBD2. With V trimmed by 3 bases and J by 4 bases, 9 bases remained unmatched. The CDR3 spans 16 residues. Per the germline V gene, CDR1 is SGHRS and CDR2 is YFSETQ. DNA for the CDR3: TGCGCCAGCAGCTGGGGGTCTAGCGGGAGTGGAGAGACCCAGTACTTC. Protein: CASSWGSSGSGETQYF. Looking up the rest from reference TRBV5-1 and TRBJ2-5 gives the full variable domain: KAGVTQTPRYLIKTRGQQVTLSCSPISGHRSVSWYQQTPGQGLQFLFEYFSETQRNKGNFPGRFSGRQFSNSRSEMNVSTLELGDSALYLCASSWGSSGSGETQYFGPGTRLLVL.

This clone was observed at least ten times. The V gene is TRBV29-1, the J gene TRBJ2-3; D call uncertain. V lost 0 bases, J lost 6 bases, and 7 bases lay in between. Germline V gives CDR1 SQVTM, CDR2 ANQGSEA. The CDR3 totals 12 residues. The chain's CDR3 is CSVEEGRDTQYF. The CDR3 bases are TGCAGCGTTGAAGAAGGAAGGGATACGCAGTATTTT.

This clone was recorded many times. The V call is TRBV20-1, the J call TRBJ1-2; no definite D call. The germline V and J ends were trimmed by 6 bases and 6 bases, with 8 bases remaining between them. In germline, CDR1 is DFQATT, CDR2 SNEGSKA (reference sequence). CDR3 length: 10 amino acids. The CDR3: CSALRDGYTF. The CDR3, as DNA: TGCAGTGCGCTAAGGGATGGCTACACCTTC.

The CDR3, as DNA: TGTGCCAGCAGTTTAGGGACAGGGGGTTACAATGAGCAGTTCTTC. Residues: CASSLGTGGYNEQFF. The chain carries TRBV12-3 or TRBV12-4 and TRBJ2-1, with 10 bases aligning to TRBD1. This CDR3 spans 15 amino acids. V was clipped by 1 base and J by 4 bases; unmatched bases: 1.

This clone is categorized as medium-sized. This chain uses TRBV12-3 or TRBV12-4 with TRBJ2-1, with TRBD2 identical over 9 bases. CDR3 length equals 15 residues. Losses at the gene ends were 6 bases for V and 7 bases for J; bases not matched to a gene: 10. The CDR3, as DNA: TGTGCCAGCAGACTAGGGGCTAGCGGGAATAATGAGCAGTTCTTC. This translates into CASRLGASGNNEQFF.

With regard to this clone: Given the absence of the conserved phenylalanine or tryptophan at the CDR3 end, a read error is likely. The DNA is left out, because the CDR3 cannot be placed on it with certainty; the CDR3 is given as TCRdb lists it. The chain has TRBV12-3 or TRBV12-4 and TRBJ2-3; the table calls TRBD2, which could not be checked here. Inclusive of both ends, the CDR3 amounts to 16 amino acids. The CDR3 loop reads CASRATSGGGRRAHYS.

This clone occurred many times. This chain joins TRBV6-1 and TRBJ2-3; D gene unclear. This CDR3 has 12 residues. V lost 7 bases, J lost 4 bases, and 9 bases lay in between. The germline gives CDR1 MNHNS, CDR2 SASEGT. The CDR3 nucleotides are TGTGCCAGCAACCGGCCCCCAGATACGCAGTATTTT. Translated: CASNRPPDTQYF.

V and J are TRBV6-2 or TRBV6-3 and TRBJ2-7, with 10 nucleotides matching TRBD2. Germline V CDR1 and CDR2: MNHEY, SVGEGT. V shed 2 bases, J shed 5 bases, and the junction held 3 bases outside the gene matches. This CDR3 has 14 amino acids. The CDR3: CASSYTSGTHEQYF. The DNA for the CDR3 is TGTGCCAGCAGTTACACTAGCGGGACCCACGAGCAGTACTTC.

This clone was recorded many times. V is TRBV9 and J is TRBJ2-7, with 9 bases aligning to TRBD1. The CDR3 totals 16 residues. V lost 4 bases and J lost 6; bases outside the gene matches: 14. Per the germline V gene, CDR1 is SGDLS and CDR2 is YYNGEE. Written as DNA, the CDR3 is TGTGCCAGCAGCCAGGAGGGACAGGGATTTTCGCTCGAGCAGTACTTC. Amino acid sequence: CASSQEGQGFSLEQYF.